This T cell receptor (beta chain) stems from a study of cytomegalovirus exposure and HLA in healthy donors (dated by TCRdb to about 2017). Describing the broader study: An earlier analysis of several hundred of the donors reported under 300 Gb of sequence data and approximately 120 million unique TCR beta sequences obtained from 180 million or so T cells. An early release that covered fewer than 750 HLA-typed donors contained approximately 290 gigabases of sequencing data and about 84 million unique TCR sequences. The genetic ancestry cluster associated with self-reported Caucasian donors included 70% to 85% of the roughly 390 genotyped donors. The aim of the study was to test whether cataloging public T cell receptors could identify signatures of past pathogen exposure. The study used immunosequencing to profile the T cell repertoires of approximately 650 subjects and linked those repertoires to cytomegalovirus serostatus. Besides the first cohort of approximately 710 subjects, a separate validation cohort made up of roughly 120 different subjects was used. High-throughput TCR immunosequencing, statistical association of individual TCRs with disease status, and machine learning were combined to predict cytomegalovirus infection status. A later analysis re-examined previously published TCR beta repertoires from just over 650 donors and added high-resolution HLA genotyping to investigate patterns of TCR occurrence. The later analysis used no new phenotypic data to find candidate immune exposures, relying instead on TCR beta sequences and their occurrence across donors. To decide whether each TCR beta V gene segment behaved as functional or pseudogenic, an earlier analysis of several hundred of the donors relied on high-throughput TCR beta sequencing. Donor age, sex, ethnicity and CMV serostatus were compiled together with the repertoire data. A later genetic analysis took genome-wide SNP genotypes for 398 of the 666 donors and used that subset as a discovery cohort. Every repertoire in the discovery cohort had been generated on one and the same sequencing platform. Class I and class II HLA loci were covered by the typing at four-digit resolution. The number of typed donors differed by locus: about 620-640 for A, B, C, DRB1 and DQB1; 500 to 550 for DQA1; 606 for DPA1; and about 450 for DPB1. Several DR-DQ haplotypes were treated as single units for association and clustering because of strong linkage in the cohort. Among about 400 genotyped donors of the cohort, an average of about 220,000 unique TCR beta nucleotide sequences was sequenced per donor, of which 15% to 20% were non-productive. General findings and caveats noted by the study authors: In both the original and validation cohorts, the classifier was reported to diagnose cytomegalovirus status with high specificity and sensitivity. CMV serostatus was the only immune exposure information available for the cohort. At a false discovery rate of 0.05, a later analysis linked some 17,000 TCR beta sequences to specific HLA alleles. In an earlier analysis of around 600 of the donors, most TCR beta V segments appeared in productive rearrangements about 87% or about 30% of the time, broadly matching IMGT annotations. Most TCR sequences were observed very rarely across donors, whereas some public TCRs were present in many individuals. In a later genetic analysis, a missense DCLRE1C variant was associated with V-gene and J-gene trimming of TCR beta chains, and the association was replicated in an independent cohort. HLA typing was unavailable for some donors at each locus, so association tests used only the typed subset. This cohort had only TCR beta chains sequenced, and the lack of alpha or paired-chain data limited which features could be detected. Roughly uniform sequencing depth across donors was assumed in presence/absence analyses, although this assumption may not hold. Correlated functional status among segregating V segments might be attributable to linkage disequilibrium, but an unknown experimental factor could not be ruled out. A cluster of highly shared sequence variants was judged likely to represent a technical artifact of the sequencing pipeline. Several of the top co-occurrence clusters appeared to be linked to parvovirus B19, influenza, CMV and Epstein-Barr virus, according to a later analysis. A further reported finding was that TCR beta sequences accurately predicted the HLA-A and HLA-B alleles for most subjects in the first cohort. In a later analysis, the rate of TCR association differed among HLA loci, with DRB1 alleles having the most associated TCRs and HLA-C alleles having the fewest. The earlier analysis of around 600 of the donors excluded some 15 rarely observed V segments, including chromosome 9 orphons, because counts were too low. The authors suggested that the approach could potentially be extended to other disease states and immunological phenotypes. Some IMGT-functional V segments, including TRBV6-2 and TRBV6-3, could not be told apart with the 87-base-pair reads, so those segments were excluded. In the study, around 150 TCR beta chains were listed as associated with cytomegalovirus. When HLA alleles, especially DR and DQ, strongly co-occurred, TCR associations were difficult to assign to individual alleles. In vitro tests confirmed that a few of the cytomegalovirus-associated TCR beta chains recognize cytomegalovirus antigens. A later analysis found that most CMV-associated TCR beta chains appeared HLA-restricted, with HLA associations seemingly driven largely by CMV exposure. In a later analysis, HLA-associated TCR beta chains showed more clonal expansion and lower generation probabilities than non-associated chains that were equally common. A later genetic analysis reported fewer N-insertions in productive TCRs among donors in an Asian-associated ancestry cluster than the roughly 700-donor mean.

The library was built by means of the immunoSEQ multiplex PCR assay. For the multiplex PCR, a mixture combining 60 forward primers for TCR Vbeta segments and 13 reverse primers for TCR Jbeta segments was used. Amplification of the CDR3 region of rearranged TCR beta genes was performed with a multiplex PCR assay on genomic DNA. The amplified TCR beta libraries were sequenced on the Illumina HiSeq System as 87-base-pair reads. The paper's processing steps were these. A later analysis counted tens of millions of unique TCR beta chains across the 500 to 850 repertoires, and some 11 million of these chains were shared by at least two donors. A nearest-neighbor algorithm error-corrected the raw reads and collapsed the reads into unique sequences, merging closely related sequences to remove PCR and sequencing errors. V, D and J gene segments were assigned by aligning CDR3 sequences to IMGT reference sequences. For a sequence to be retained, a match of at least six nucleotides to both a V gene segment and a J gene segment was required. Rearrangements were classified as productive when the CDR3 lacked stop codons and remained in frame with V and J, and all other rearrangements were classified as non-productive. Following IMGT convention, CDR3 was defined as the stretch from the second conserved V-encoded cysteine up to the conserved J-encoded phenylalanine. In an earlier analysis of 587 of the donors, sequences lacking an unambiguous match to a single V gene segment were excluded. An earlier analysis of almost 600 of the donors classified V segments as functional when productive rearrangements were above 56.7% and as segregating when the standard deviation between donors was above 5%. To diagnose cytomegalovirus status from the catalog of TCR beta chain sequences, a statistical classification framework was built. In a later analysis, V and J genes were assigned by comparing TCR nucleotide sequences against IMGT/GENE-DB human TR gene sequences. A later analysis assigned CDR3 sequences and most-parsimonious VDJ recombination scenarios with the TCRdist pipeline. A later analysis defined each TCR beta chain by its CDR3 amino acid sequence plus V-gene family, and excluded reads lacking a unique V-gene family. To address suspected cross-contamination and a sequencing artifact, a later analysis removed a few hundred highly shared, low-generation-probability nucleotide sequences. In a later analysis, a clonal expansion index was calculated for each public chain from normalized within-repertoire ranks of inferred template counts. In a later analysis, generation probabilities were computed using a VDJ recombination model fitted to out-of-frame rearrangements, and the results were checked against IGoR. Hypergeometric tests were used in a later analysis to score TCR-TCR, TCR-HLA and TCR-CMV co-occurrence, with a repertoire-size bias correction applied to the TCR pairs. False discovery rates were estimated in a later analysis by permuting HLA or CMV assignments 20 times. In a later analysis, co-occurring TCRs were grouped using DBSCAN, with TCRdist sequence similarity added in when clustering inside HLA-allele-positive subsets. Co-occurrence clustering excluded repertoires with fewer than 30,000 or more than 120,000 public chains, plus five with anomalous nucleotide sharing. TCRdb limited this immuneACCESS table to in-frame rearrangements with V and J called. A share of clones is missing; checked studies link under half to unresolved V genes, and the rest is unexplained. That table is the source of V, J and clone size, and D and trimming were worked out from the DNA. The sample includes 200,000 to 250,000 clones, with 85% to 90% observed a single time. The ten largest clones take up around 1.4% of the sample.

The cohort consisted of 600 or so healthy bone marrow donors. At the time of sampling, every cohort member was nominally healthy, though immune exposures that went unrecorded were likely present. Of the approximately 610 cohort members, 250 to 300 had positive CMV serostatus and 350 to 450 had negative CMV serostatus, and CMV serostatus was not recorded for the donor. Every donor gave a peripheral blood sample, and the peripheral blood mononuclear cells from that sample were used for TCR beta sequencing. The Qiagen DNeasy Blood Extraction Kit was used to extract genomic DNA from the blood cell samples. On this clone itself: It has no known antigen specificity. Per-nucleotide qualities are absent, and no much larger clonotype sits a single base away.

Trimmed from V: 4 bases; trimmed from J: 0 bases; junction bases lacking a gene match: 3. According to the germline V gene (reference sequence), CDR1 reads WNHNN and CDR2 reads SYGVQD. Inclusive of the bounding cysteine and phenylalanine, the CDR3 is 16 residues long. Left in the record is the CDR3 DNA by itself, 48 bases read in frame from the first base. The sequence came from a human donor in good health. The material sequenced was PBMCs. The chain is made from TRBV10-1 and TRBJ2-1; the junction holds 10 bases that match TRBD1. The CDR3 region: CASSGRTGGSYNEQFF. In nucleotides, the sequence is TGCGCCAGCAGTGGACGGACAGGGGGCTCCTACAATGAGCAGTTCTTC.